The TCR beta chain described here comes from a study of CD8 T cells in Susac syndrome. An input of roughly 0.5 to 1 ug of RNA was subjected to reverse transcription using random hexamers. Each CDR3 protein gets one entry after TCRdb re-called the immunoSEQ multiplex PCR reads with MiXCR. The data hold over 150,000 distinct CDR3 sequences, with about 93% observed a single time. Sequencing of TCR beta drew on CD8+ and CD4+ T cells from blood. CDR1 and CDR2 (germline): SQVTM, ANQGSEA. The CDR3 sequence is 14 residues long. After removal of 7 bases from V and 3 bases from J, the junction contained 8 bases not matched to a gene.

The receptor was derived from a human donor with Susac syndrome. This chain links TRBV29-1 with TRBJ2-3, with 9 bases lining up with TRBD2. The source material was CD4+ T cells from PBMCs. In nucleotides, the CDR3 is TGCAGCGAAAAGAGGGCGGGAGGGACAGATACGCAGTATTTT. This translates into CSEKRAGGTDTQYF.